These 23 T cell receptor beta chains were sequenced from one sample in a study of human T cells and chemical hapten exposure. Time point denoted: patch test 1, 2 weeks after DPC sensitization. Treatment given: therapeutic diphenylcyclopropenone sensitization with weekly scalp DPC. TCRdb recomputed calls from the RACE reads with MiXCR, one row per CDR3 protein. The sample has 180,000 or so distinct CDR3 sequences, about 14% seen once; the top ten hold 1.7%. The specimen comprised whole blood, sampled in connection with sensitization to the hapten diphenylcyclopropenone (DPC). Receptor source: a woman aged 25 to 39 with alopecia areata. Some clones in this sample may be carry-over from other donors' samples.

The chain links TRBV7-2 to TRBJ2-3; D is possibly TRBD1 or TRBD2 (5 bases each). V was clipped by 4 bases and J by 4 bases, with 15 bases between them. The germline CDR1 and CDR2 sequences are SGHTA and FQGNSA. The CDR3 totals 15 residues. As DNA, the CDR3 is TGTGCCAGCAGCTCACTCGGGGCCCCCTCAGATACGCAGTATTTT. This codes for CASSSLGAPSDTQYF.

This sequence joins TRBV28 and TRBJ1-2, with TRBD1 as a possible D gene (6 bases). V lost 10 bases and J lost 3, with 18 bases in between. Looked up from germline, CDR1 is MDHEN and CDR2 is SYDVKM. CDR3 length equals 14 residues. Written as DNA, the CDR3 is TGTGCCACTTTCGAGCCGGGGGCTGACTATGGCTACACCTTC. Encoded protein: CATFEPGADYGYTF.

The DNA for the CDR3 is TGTGCCAGCAGTTGGGTCAGGGCTCGGTACAATGAGCAGTTCTTC. Translated, it gives CASSWVRARYNEQFF. This chain uses TRBV12-3 or TRBV12-4 with TRBJ2-1; D might be TRBD1 (5 bases). This CDR3 contains 15 residues. Between the trimmed V and J ends, which lost 4 bases and 4 bases, there was a span of 14 bases.

The CDR3, as DNA: TGTGCCAGTAGTACAGGGACGGGACGAGGCTACAATGAGCAGTTCTTC. Its protein is CASSTGTGRGYNEQFF. The gene calls are TRBV19 and TRBJ2-1; either TRBD1 or TRBD2 may supply D (5 bases each). With 4 bases removed from V and 3 bases from J, the gap between germline ends came to 16 bases. This CDR3 contains 16 residues. The germline V gene has CDR1 LNHDA and CDR2 SQIVND (reference sequence). Variable domain in full (rest from reference TRBV19 and TRBJ2-1): DGGITQSPKYLFRKEGQNVTLSCEQNLNHDAMYWYRQDPGQGLRLIYYSQIVNDFQKGDIAEGYSVSREKKESFPLTVTSAQKNPTAFYLCASSTGTGRGYNEQFFGPGTRLTVL.

This clonotype was recorded many times. The J gene is TRBJ1-1, the V gene TRBV18, with D unclear. Trimming left V 4 bases short and J 0 bases short, with 9 bases between. CDR1 and CDR2 from the germline V gene are KGHSH and LQKENI. This CDR3 spans 14 amino acids. Written as DNA, the CDR3 is TGTGCCAGCTCACAACTGGGATTGAACACTGAAGCTTTCTTT. Amino acids: CASSQLGLNTEAFF.

This clonotype turned up a few times. The chain is built from TRBV4-2 and TRBJ2-1; 9 nucleotides line up with TRBD1. CDR1 is LGHNA, CDR2 YNFKEQ, per germline. The V and J ends lost 1 base and 1 base, in that order; junction bases with no gene match: 2. The CDR3 contains 16 residues. CDR3 residues: CASSQVGTGSYNEQFF. CDR3 DNA sequence: TGTGCCAGCAGCCAAGTTGGGACAGGGTCCTACAATGAGCAGTTCTTC.

This clonotype was seen ten or more times. The chain recombines TRBV27 with TRBJ2-5, with TRBD1 identical over 7 bases. Trimming took 4 bases from V and 0 from J; bases not matched to a gene: 2. The CDR3 sequence is 14 residues long. From germline, CDR1 is MNHEY and CDR2 SMNVEV (reference sequence). Here the CDR3 DNA reads TGTGCCAGCAGTTCGGGACAGAACCAAGAGACCCAGTACTTC. Translated, it gives CASSSGQNQETQYF.

This clonotype appeared a few times. This sequence joins TRBV25-1 and TRBJ2-1; TRBD2 aligns across 11 bases. CDR1 MGHDK and CDR2 SYGVNS come from the germline V gene. Trimming took 8 bases from V and 9 from J; bases not matched to a gene: 15. The CDR3 contains 16 residues. This CDR3 is CASGKILAGEYGEQFF. The CDR3 DNA reads TGTGCCAGCGGAAAAATACTAGCGGGAGAGTACGGTGAGCAGTTCTTC. Complete variable domain (other parts from reference TRBV25-1 and TRBJ2-1): EADIYQTPRYLVIGTGKKITLECSQTMGHDKMYWYQQDPGMELHLIHYSYGVNSTEKGDLSSESTVSRIRTEHFPLTLESARPSHTSQYLCASGKILAGEYGEQFFGPGTRLTVL.

This clonotype has at least ten counts. This rearrangement joins TRBV7-8 to TRBJ1-4; D gene ambiguous. CDR1 and CDR2 from the germline V gene are SGHVS and FQNEAQ. The CDR3 totals 14 residues. The germline V and J ends were trimmed by 5 bases and 3 bases, with 10 bases remaining between them. CDR3 bases: TGTGCCAGCAGCCTCCGACCGGCTAATGAAAAACTGTTTTTT. Translating it yields CASSLRPANEKLFF.

In its sample, this clonotype was seen many times. The V call is TRBV12-3 or TRBV12-4, the J call TRBJ2-7, with 9 bases aligning to TRBD1. The CDR3 covers 15 residues. With 5 bases clipped from V and 2 bases from J, the junction kept 7 bases outside the gene matches. The DNA of the CDR3 is TGTGCCAGCAGTGGGGGACAGGGAGGCACCTACGAGCAGTACTTC. It yields the protein CASSGGQGGTYEQYF.

This chain uses TRBV10-3 with TRBJ1-3, with a possible D match to TRBD1 (5 bases). Trimming shortened V by 6 bases and J by 0 bases, and 9 bases separated the two germline ends. The CDR3 spans 14 residues. Germline CDR1 and CDR2: ENHRY and SYGVKD. The CDR3, as DNA: TGTGCCATCAGCGGGACTAACTCTGGAAACACCATATATTTT. Translating it yields CAISGTNSGNTIYF.

This chain links TRBV5-1 with TRBJ2-2; possibly TRBD1 for D (6 bases). The CDR3 spans 15 residues. Germline CDR1 SGHRS, CDR2 YFSETQ. V lost 4 bases and J 1 base, leaving 11 bases between the germline ends. The DNA for the CDR3 is TGCGCCAGCAGCGTCTCGACAGGGAACACCGGGGAGCTGTTTTTT. This translates into CASSVSTGNTGELFF.

This clonotype was counted a few times. The J gene is TRBJ2-3, the V gene TRBV20-1, with TRBD2 identical over 9 bases. This CDR3 spans 14 amino acids. Germline CDR1 reads DFQATT; CDR2 reads SNEGSKA (reference sequence). J lost 4 bases, V lost 6 bases, and 8 bases had no gene match. In DNA, the CDR3 is TGCAGTGCCTATAGCGGGAGAAGCGCAGATACGCAGTATTTT. Protein: CSAYSGRSADTQYF.

This clonotype has just a few counts. The J gene is TRBJ2-2, the V gene TRBV6-2 or TRBV6-3; D is possibly TRBD1 (6 bases). V lost 6 bases to trimming and J lost 1 base, with 9 bases between them. Germline V gives CDR1 MNHEY, CDR2 SVGEGT. The CDR3 runs 14 residues. This chain's CDR3 is CASSPGQNTGELFF. The CDR3, as DNA: TGTGCCAGCAGCCCGGGACAGAACACCGGGGAGCTGTTTTTT.

The chain employs TRBV6-6 and TRBJ1-4, with 8 bases that match TRBD1. The CDR3 runs 13 residues. Trimming cost V 7 bases and J 7 bases; bases outside gene matches: 5. Per germline, CDR1 MNHNY and CDR2 SVGAGI (reference sequence). The CDR3 region is CASTTGAGEKLFF. The CDR3 region has the DNA TGTGCCAGCACGACAGGGGCCGGTGAAAAACTGTTTTTT.

The chain employs TRBV7-9 and TRBJ2-1; 13 nucleotides line up with TRBD2. The length of the CDR3 is 21 residues. CDR1 and CDR2 (germline): SEHNR, FQNEAQ (reference sequence). V lost 8 bases and J lost 2; bases outside the gene matches: 21. CDR3 bases: TGTGCCAGCGCCTCCTGGGCCTCCGGGACTAGCGGGAAAGCCACCTACAATGAGCAGTTCTTC. Translation gives CASASWASGTSGKATYNEQFF.

In this sample, this clonotype turned up a few times. The rearrangement links TRBV27 to TRBJ2-1, with D possibly TRBD1 on 7 matching bases. CDR1 is MNHEY, CDR2 SMNVEV, per germline (reference sequence). Trimming removed 8 bases from V and 7 bases from J, with 18 bases in between. The CDR3 sequence is 14 residues long. The CDR3 sequence is CASCLRGRSNEQFF. The CDR3 DNA is TGTGCCAGCTGCCTCAGGGGGAGGAGTAATGAGCAGTTCTTC.

This clonotype was recorded many times. V usage is TRBV6-2 or TRBV6-3 and J usage is TRBJ1-2, with D hard to call. CDR1 and CDR2 from the germline V gene are MNHEY and SVGEGT. The ends were cut back, 7 bases at V and 2 bases at J, with 8 bases in the middle. This CDR3 region has 12 residues. DNA of the CDR3: TGTGCCAGCACGGGCTCGAACTATGGCTACACCTTC. Protein: CASTGSNYGYTF.

This sequence joins TRBV5-6 and TRBJ1-3; D remains ambiguous. The CDR3 loop spans 16 amino acids. With 0 bases removed from V and 0 bases from J, the gap between germline ends came to 10 bases. Germline loops: CDR1 SGHDT, CDR2 YYEEEE. CDR3 region: CASSLVGPNSGNTIYF. Here the CDR3 DNA reads TGTGCCAGCAGCTTGGTTGGACCGAACTCTGGAAACACCATATATTTT. The variable domain in full, with the rest retrieved from reference TRBV5-6 and TRBJ1-3, is DAGVTQSPTHLIKTRGQQVTLRCSPKSGHDTVSWYQQALGQGPQFIFQYYEEEERQRGNFPDRFSGHQFPNYSSELNVNALLLGDSALYLCASSLVGPNSGNTIYFGEGSWLTVV.

This clonotype was counted a few times. The rearrangement joins TRBV15 to TRBJ1-6; maybe TRBD1 (5 bases). CDR3 length: 17 amino acids. V shed 5 bases and J shed 0 bases, with 14 bases lying between them. Germline CDR1 reads LNHNV; CDR2 reads YYDKDF (reference sequence). This CDR3 is CATSGTGSSSYNSPLHF. Here the CDR3 DNA reads TGTGCCACCAGCGGTACAGGATCCAGCTCCTATAATTCACCCCTCCACTTT.

In this sample, this clonotype turned up a few times. CDR3 amino acids: CASSLVGQGLDTEAFF. Here the CDR3 DNA reads TGTGCCAGCAGCTTGGTAGGACAGGGGCTGGACACTGAAGCTTTCTTT. The chain recombines TRBV5-6 with TRBJ1-1, with 9 bases identical to TRBD1. V was pared by 0 bases and J by 3 bases, with 6 bases of the junction left unmatched. From germline, CDR1 is SGHDT and CDR2 YYEEEE. The CDR3 sequence is 16 residues long.

This clonotype was seen a few times. Here the CDR3 reads CASSQQRETDTQYF. As DNA, the CDR3 is TGTGCCAGCAGCCAACAGCGGGAGACAGATACGCAGTATTTT. This chain uses TRBV3-1 with TRBJ2-3; 8 bases line up with TRBD2. This CDR3 region has 14 residues. V was clipped by 2 bases and J by 3 bases; unmatched bases: 1. Germline-derived CDR1 and CDR2 are LGHDT and YNNKEL (reference sequence).

This sequence joins TRBV28 and TRBJ2-3; the D gene is possibly TRBD1 (5 bases). CDR1 is MDHEN, CDR2 SYDVKM, per germline. This CDR3 is built from 15 residues. With 4 bases removed from V and 6 bases from J, the gap between germline ends came to 17 bases. CDR3 DNA: TGTGCCAGCAGTTCCAGCCAAACAGGTGCGGATACGCAGTATTTT. Protein sequence: CASSSSQTGADTQYF.